This TCR beta chain emerged from a study of lymphopenia after photon versus proton radiotherapy. The CDR3 covers 18 residues. The V gene end was trimmed by 2 bases and the J gene end by 6 bases; junction bases not matched to a gene: 14. Germline values: CDR1 LNHNV, CDR2 YYDKDF (reference sequence). Findings of the study overall: After lymphocyte nadir, photon-treated repertoires showed oligoclonal expansion, especially CD8+ Temra. Relative stability marked proton patients; photon patients lost diversity and naive cells.

Some clones are missing from TCRdb's copy, which holds only in-frame ones; the method was immunoSEQ multiplex PCR. The data hold some 26,000 clones, with less than 90% observed a single time. With regard to this clone: Its specificity is not known.

This chain uses TRBV15 with TRBJ1-5; the match to TRBD1 covers 9 bases. The sequencing here drew on peripheral blood, taken from a patient treated with photon-based radiotherapy. The origin of this receptor is a woman in her forties or fifties with pancreatic cancer. CDR3 sequence: CATSRPGLGTGIGQPQHF. Written as DNA, the CDR3 is TGTGCCACCAGCAGACCCGGTCTTGGGACAGGGATCGGTCAGCCCCAGCATTTT.